This TCR beta chain was sequenced during a study of OX40 agonist ivuxolimab in advanced cancers. About the study: Patients receiving dose escalation had hepatocellular carcinoma, melanoma, renal cell or head and neck cancer. Allowance was made for prior anti-PD-1, anti-PD-L1 or anti-CTLA-4 therapy, and 40% had some. Study results and limitations: It was not determined which antigens were specifically recognized by the peripheral T cells that had undergone clonal expansion.

Germline V gives CDR1 SGHRS, CDR2 YFSETQ. The CDR3 spans 16 residues. V lost 6 bases to trimming and J lost 8 bases; unmatched junction nucleotides: 17. The sampling schedule covered blood at baseline, cycle 4 day 1, and cycle 7 day 1. Clones were read by immunoSEQ multiplex PCR, and TCRdb kept only the in-frame ones, dropping some. The data show tens of thousands of clones, 80% to 90% seen once. Worth noting for this clone: Its antigen is still unknown.

The chain recombines TRBV5-1 with TRBJ1-1; 9 bases are shared with TRBD1. The TCR sequence derives from an adult with an advanced solid tumor such as melanoma, head and neck, liver or kidney cancer. The input for sequencing was CD4+ or CD8+ T cells sorted from blood, taken in a trial of the OX40 agonist ivuxolimab. The CDR3 is CASTPGTGKPLSEAFF. DNA of the CDR3: TGCGCCAGCACCCCGGGGACAGGGAAACCTTTATCCGAAGCTTTCTTT.